Listed here are 11 T cell receptor beta chains from one sample, sequenced in a study of CD8+CD57+ T cells in acquired aplastic anemia. Researchers used genomic DNA as the template to profile TCR beta VDJ and CDR3. TCRdb analysed the reads with MiXCR anew, one entry per CDR3 protein. The data show roughly 130,000 distinct CDR3 sequences, about 46% seen once. The source material was sorted CD4+, CD8+, or CD8+CD57+ T cells (not recorded which) from PBMCs. The receptor set was obtained from a human donor in good health, serving as a control.

This chain uses TRBV7-2 with TRBJ2-7; 7 bases map to TRBD2. The CDR3 has 14 residues. Losses at the gene ends were 1 base for V and 0 bases for J; bases not matched to a gene: 0. Germline V lookup: CDR1 SGHTA, CDR2 FQGNSA. The CDR3 here is CASSLGTSSYEQYF. The CDR3 nucleotides are TGTGCCAGCAGCTTAGGGACTAGCTCCTACGAGCAGTACTTC.

CDR3 region: CASSLEGYQPQHF. The CDR3 DNA reads as TGTGCCAGCAGCTTAGAAGGTTATCAGCCCCAGCATTTT. This sequence joins TRBV7-2 and TRBJ1-5; D remains unclear. With 1 base removed from V and 5 bases from J, the gap between germline ends came to 6 bases. The germline gives CDR1 SGHTA, CDR2 FQGNSA. CDR3 length equals 13 residues.

The chain carries TRBV29-1 and TRBJ1-1; possibly TRBD1 for D (5 bases). V was cut by 3 bases and J by 0 bases, with 11 bases left in between. This CDR3 has 14 amino acids. Germline-derived CDR1 and CDR2 are SQVTM and ANQGSEA. In nucleotides, the CDR3 is TGCAGCGTTGACCAGACAGTACTGAACACTGAAGCTTTCTTT. Translated: CSVDQTVLNTEAFF.

The genes are TRBV20-1 and TRBJ2-5; 7 positions agree with TRBD1. V dropped 5 bases and J dropped 1; count of bases not matched to a gene: 7. The CDR3 length is 14 residues. Germline CDR1 and CDR2: DFQATT and SNEGSKA (reference sequence). CDR3 sequence: CSAPRTGSQETQYF. The CDR3 DNA reads as TGCAGTGCTCCCCGGACAGGTTCCCAAGAGACCCAGTACTTC.

This chain joins TRBV2 and TRBJ1-1; D gene uncertain. CDR3 size: 15 residues. CDR1 is SNHLY, CDR2 FYNNEI, per germline. Between the trimmed V and J ends, which lost 6 bases and 1 base, there was a span of 15 bases. CDR3 sequence (DNA): TGTGCCAGCAGCTTAGCCGGTGGGAGGAACACTGAAGCTTTCTTT. This encodes CASSLAGGRNTEAFF.

This clonotype has a count of ten or more. This chain connects TRBV4-3 to TRBJ2-7; 10 bases fit TRBD1. The ends lost 0 bases at V and 5 bases at J; junction bases unmatched: 7. Germline V gene lookup returns CDR1 LGHNA and CDR2 YSLEER. The CDR3 loop spans 16 amino acids. The DNA of the CDR3 is TGCGCCAGCAGCCAAGAAGGTGACAGGGGGCAGGACGAGCAGTACTTC. This sequence encodes CASSQEGDRGQDEQYF.

This clonotype has just one count. The CDR3 loop is CASSHAIDEQYF. In nucleotides, the CDR3 is TGTGCCAGCAGTCACGCGATCGACGAGCAGTACTTC. The chain joins TRBV2 to TRBJ2-7; no clear D gene. Trimming shortened V by 5 bases and J by 5 bases, and 10 bases separated the two germline ends. Germline CDR1 and CDR2: SNHLY and FYNNEI. The CDR3 runs to 12 residues. The variable domain in full, with the rest retrieved from reference TRBV2 and TRBJ2-7, is EPEVTQTPSHQVTQMGQEVILRCVPISNHLYFYWYRQILGQKVEFLVSFYNNEISEKSEIFDDQFSVERPDGSNFTLKIRSTKLEDSAMYFCASSHAIDEQYFGPGTRLTVT.

This sequence joins TRBV25-1 and TRBJ2-7; the D gene could be TRBD1 or TRBD2 (5 bases each). Trimming pared 1 base from V and 3 bases from J, leaving 19 bases between. The germline gives CDR1 MGHDK, CDR2 SYGVNS. The CDR3 consists of 17 residues. CDR3 sequence reads: CASSEWDRSHTLYEQYF. The CDR3 region has the DNA TGTGCCAGCAGTGAATGGGACCGATCACATACGCTCTACGAGCAGTACTTC.

About this clonotype: Likely a read error: the CDR3 ends without its conserved phenylalanine or tryptophan. The chain links TRBV6-2 or TRBV6-3 to TRBJ2-3; 9 bases match TRBD2. The CDR3 extends over 15 amino acids. Germline CDR1 is MNHEY and CDR2 is SVGEGT. The CDR3 reads CSSSHSGTSWDTQYL. The CDR3 coding sequence is TGTTCCAGCAGCCATTCTGGGACTAGCTGGGATACGCAGTATCTT.

This clonotype has a count of ten or more. J is TRBJ2-5 and V is TRBV7-8; D not resolved. The V gene's germline CDR1 is SGHVS and CDR2 FQNEAQ. CDR3 size: 12 residues. V lost 5 bases, J lost 4 bases, and 8 bases lay in between. For the CDR3, the DNA is TGTGCCAGCAGCCACTCTCGAGAGACCCAGTACTTC. Translated: CASSHSRETQYF.

The chain links TRBV6-2 or TRBV6-3 to TRBJ2-2; TRBD2 matches 13 bases. The length of the CDR3 is 18 residues. The germline gives CDR1 MNHEY, CDR2 SVGEGT. V gave up 2 bases and J gave up 1 base; unmatched junction bases: 4. The CDR3 loop is CASSYTSGGALNTGELFF. CDR3 sequence (DNA): TGTGCCAGCAGTTACACTAGCGGGGGGGCCTTGAACACCGGGGAGCTGTTTTTT.